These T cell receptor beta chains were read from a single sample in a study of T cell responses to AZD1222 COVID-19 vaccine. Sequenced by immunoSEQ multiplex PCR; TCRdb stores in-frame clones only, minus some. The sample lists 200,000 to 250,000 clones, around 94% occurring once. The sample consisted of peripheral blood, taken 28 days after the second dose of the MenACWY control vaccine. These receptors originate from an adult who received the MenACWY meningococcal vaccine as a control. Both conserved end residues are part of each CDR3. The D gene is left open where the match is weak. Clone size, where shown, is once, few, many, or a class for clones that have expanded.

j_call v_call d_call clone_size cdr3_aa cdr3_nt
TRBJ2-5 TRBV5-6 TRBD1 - CASSGTEQGDQETQYF TGTGCCAGCAGCGGGACAGAACAGGGGGATCAAGAGACCCAGTACTTC
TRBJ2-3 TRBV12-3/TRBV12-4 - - CASSLGTNTQYF TGTGCCAGCAGTTTAGGGACAAATACGCAGTATTTT
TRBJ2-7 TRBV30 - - CAWGPLYEQYF TGTGCCTGGGGGCCACTCTACGAGCAGTACTTC
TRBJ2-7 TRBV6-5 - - CASSKDANYEQYF TGTGCCAGCAGTAAGGACGCGAATTACGAGCAGTACTTC
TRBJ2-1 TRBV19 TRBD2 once CASSIKGLAYNEQFF TGTGCCAGTAGTATTAAGGGACTAGCCTACAATGAGCAGTTCTTC
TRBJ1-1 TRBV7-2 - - CASSLGGRPQYTEAFF TGTGCCAGCAGCTTAGGGGGGCGCCCCCAATACACTGAAGCTTTCTTT
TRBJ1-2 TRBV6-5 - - CASSYSNTGGYTF TGTGCCAGCAGTTACTCGAATACGGGAGGCTACACCTTC
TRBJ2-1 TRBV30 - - CAWSVQGGNEQFF TGTGCCTGGAGTGTTCAGGGGGGAAATGAGCAGTTCTTC
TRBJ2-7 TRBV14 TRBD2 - CASSQEGRQAGVGYEQYF TGTGCCAGCAGCCAAGAGGGTAGGCAAGCGGGAGTCGGTTACGAGCAGTACTTC
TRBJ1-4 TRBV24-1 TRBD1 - CATSDTRQGGEKLFF TGTGCCACCAGTGATACCAGACAGGGTGGCGAAAAACTGTTTTTT
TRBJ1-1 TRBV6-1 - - CASSGPGGRVNTEAFF TGTGCCAGCAGTGGCCCTGGGGGCCGAGTGAACACTGAAGCTTTCTTT
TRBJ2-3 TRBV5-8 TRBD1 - CASSLFQTGFVDTQYF TGTGCCAGCAGCTTGTTTCAGACAGGGTTCGTTGATACGCAGTATTTT
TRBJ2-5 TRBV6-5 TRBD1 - CASSYSWQGARETQYF TGTGCCAGCAGTTACTCGTGGCAGGGGGCGCGAGAGACCCAGTACTTC
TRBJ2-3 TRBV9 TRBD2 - CASSGSGSVDTQYF TGTGCCAGCAGCGGTAGCGGGAGTGTAGATACGCAGTATTTT
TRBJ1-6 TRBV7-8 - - CASSLAYGENSPLHF TGTGCCAGCAGCTTAGCGTACGGGGAAAATTCACCCCTCCACTTT
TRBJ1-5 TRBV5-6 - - CASSPGWGGNQPQHF TGTGCCAGCAGCCCCGGATGGGGGGGCAATCAGCCCCAGCATTTT